The present T cell receptor (beta chain) was sequenced within a study of T cell responses to AZD1222 COVID-19 vaccine. Germline CDR1 and CDR2: SQVTM and ANQGSEA. With V trimmed by 3 bases and J by 3 bases, 5 bases remained unmatched. The CDR3 is 14 residues long. Sequencing used immunoSEQ multiplex PCR; TCRdb keeps in-frame clones, though not all of them. The sample's table shows about 140,000 clones. The chain uses TRBV29-1 and TRBJ1-2; TRBD1 matches at 9 bases. Material: peripheral blood. This TCR was sampled from an adult in good health. Here the CDR3 DNA reads TGCAGCGTTGACTCCGGACAGGGGTACTATGGCTACACCTTC. This encodes CSVDSGQGYYGYTF.